This is a list of T cell receptor beta chains from one sample in a study of blood T cells in healthy people across ages. TCRdb redid the calling of the 5' RACE reads with MiXCR, one entry per CDR3 protein. The top ten hold under 10% of the sample, which has about 760,000 distinct CDR3 sequences, roughly 25% seen once. The sample was also reused in another study, on T cells of mothers and their children.

Sequences were obtained from blood. All receptors derive from a boy between 10 and 17 years old in good health. The CDR3 runs from the conserved cysteine through the conserved F or W. The D gene is left open where the match is weak. Clone size is shown for a subset of rows, as once, few, many or a class of expanded clone.

NA TRBJ2-5 TRBV29-1 NA TGCAGCGGAGTGAGTGGAGAGACCCAGTACTTC CSGVSGETQYF
NA TRBJ2-1 TRBV29-1 NA TGCAGCGTTGTACGACTCCAGACCTACAATGAGCAGTTCTTC CSVVRLQTYNEQFF
NA TRBJ2-1 TRBV5-6 NA TGTGCCAGCAGCCTGGTGGTAAGGGATGAGCAGTTCTTC CASSLVVRDEQFF
NA TRBJ2-3 TRBV5-1 NA TGCGCCAGCAGCTCCCACGGGGAAGTCACAGATACGCAGTATTTT CASSSHGEVTDTQYF
few TRBJ2-5 TRBV7-2 TRBD1 TGTGCCAGCTCCTACGGGGCCAGACAGGGAAAGCGTGGGTGGACCCAGTACTTC CASSYGARQGKRGWTQYF
NA TRBJ2-3 TRBV28 NA TGTGCCAGCAGTTTCGGCGGGGCCACACGTTATACGCAGTATTTT CASSFGGATRYTQYF
few TRBJ2-6 TRBV27 NA TGTGCCAGCAGTTTTGCGGGGTCTGGGGCCAACGTCCTGACTTTC CASSFAGSGANVLTF
NA TRBJ2-5 TRBV6-1 TRBD2 TGTGCCAGCAGCAATCTACCTAGCGGGGGCCAAGAGACCCAGTACTTC CASSNLPSGGQETQYF
few TRBJ2-5 TRBV28 NA TGTGCCAGCACCCCGCAGGGGCAGACCCAGTACTTC CASTPQGQTQYF
few TRBJ2-1 TRBV28 NA TGTGCCAGCAGTTCCCCACCCAGGCAGGCGTACAATGAGCAGTTCTTC CASSSPPRQAYNEQFF
few TRBJ2-5 TRBV4-1 NA TGCGCCAGCAGCCAAGATAATCTCCGGGGATGGGAGACCCAGTACTTC CASSQDNLRGWETQYF
NA TRBJ1-4 TRBV7-2 TRBD1 TGTGCCAGCAGCTGGGACAGAGCAACTAATGAAAAACTGTTTTTT CASSWDRATNEKLFF
NA TRBJ2-7 TRBV11-3 TRBD2 TGTGCCAGCAGCTTAGATCGCGGGAGGGTTTCCTACGAGCAGTACTTC CASSLDRGRVSYEQYF
NA TRBJ2-1 TRBV4-1 TRBD1 TGCGCCAGCAGCCAAGGACCGGGACAGCTCTACAATGAGCAGTTCTTC CASSQGPGQLYNEQFF
NA TRBJ2-1 TRBV7-7 NA TGTGCTAGCAGCATAGCTCTATCCCCTCAAGAGACCCAATACTTC CASSIALSPQETQYF
many TRBJ2-1 TRBV28 NA TGTGCCAGCAGTTTAAAGGGGAGCTCCTACAATGAGCAGTTCTTC CASSLKGSSYNEQFF
few TRBJ2-1 TRBV29-1 TRBD2 TGCAGCGTTGAAGAAGCTTGGGCGGGACTAGCGGGACCTGAGCAGTTCTTC CSVEEAWAGLAGPEQFF
NA TRBJ2-5 TRBV4-1 NA TGCGCCAGCAGCCGGCCTACGGAGACCCAGTACTTC CASSRPTETQYF
few TRBJ2-7 TRBV7-9 NA TGTGCCAGCAGAAGTACTGAGGACAGACCTTACGAGCAGTACTTC CASRSTEDRPYEQYF
NA TRBJ1-1 TRBV20-1 NA TGCAGTGCTAGAGGACACCACACTGAAGCTTTCTTT CSARGHHTEAFF
few TRBJ2-2 TRBV4-1 TRBD1 TGCGCCAGCAGCCAAGATGTGGCAGGGGGCGATTTCGCCGGGGAGCTGTTTTTT CASSQDVAGGDFAGELFF
NA TRBJ2-5 TRBV20-1 NA TGCAGTCATGGACCTGGAGAGACCCAGTACTTC CSHGPGETQYF
once TRBJ2-7 TRBV6-1 NA TGTGCCAGCAGTCCGGGACGTACACCTTACGAGCAGTACTTC CASSPGRTPYEQYF
few TRBJ1-4 TRBV7-2 TRBD1 TGTGCCAGCAGCTTTGTGACAGGGGGCTTTGAAGAGGAAAAACTGTTTTTT CASSFVTGGFEEEKLFF
few TRBJ2-5 TRBV6-1 NA TGTGCCAGCAGTGAAACCGGCGTGGGGGAGACCCAGTGCTTC CASSETGVGETQCF
few TRBJ2-1 TRBV7-3 TRBD1 TGTGCCAGCAGCCCAAGGACAGGGGGTGCCTACAATGAGCAGTTCTTC CASSPRTGGAYNEQFF
NA TRBJ2-6 TRBV13 NA TGTGCCAACATCATCAGAATGGTCTCTGGGGCCAACGTCCTGACTTTC CANIIRMVSGANVLTF
few TRBJ2-1 TRBV10-3 NA TGTGCCATCAGTGCGTCAGGGAGCTCCTACAATGAGCAGTTCTTC CAISASGSSYNEQFF
few TRBJ2-1 TRBV20-1 TRBD2 TGCAGTGCTAGAGCGAACGGACTAGCGCAGCAGTTCTTC CSARANGLAQQFF
few TRBJ2-1 TRBV6-2/TRBV6-3 NA TGTACCAGCAGTTACAGGCTGACCTACAATGAGCAGTTCTTC CTSSYRLTYNEQFF
NA TRBJ2-3 TRBV7-9 NA TGTGCCCCCCGGGGTGCCAACCACACAGATACGCAGTATTTT CAPRGANHTDTQYF